This T cell receptor beta chain was recovered during a study of CD8+CD57+ T cells in acquired aplastic anemia. Patients who underwent sequencing had shown CD8+CD57+ cell expansion by flow cytometry. The template for TCR beta VDJ and CDR3 sequence profiling was genomic DNA. TCRdb re-derived calls from the reads in MiXCR, one entry per CDR3 protein. Of around 500,000 distinct CDR3 sequences detected, roughly 34% appear once; the ten largest clones hold less than 0.85%. Germline CDR1 and CDR2: PRHDT and FYEKMQ (reference sequence). Trimming pared 2 bases from V and 6 bases from J, leaving 11 bases between. This CDR3 is 13 amino acids long. Ten or more counts support this clonotype.

This rearrangement joins TRBV13 to TRBJ2-7; D remains unclear. The sequenced sample consisted of sorted CD4+, CD8+, or CD8+CD57+ T cells (not recorded which) from PBMCs. This receptor was identified in a human donor with aplastic anemia. In DNA form, the CDR3 reads TGTGCCAGCAGCTTACAGGCTAGTGTCGAGCAGTACTTC. Translated, it gives CASSLQASVEQYF.